This T cell receptor (beta chain) was recorded in a study of T cell repertoires in cytomegalovirus infection. Looking at the study overall: Matching HLA type, along with CMV infection, was indicated by public TCR beta signatures.

Germline V lookup: CDR1 DFQATT, CDR2 SNEGSKA (reference sequence). The CDR3 has 15 amino acids. V shed 5 bases and J shed 4 bases, with 15 bases lying between them. General study findings and limits: Cumulated frequencies of public TCR beta families served to identify carriers of CMV plus the relevant HLA. The ex vivo response was dominated by HLA-C-restricted CMV-specific TCR beta clonotypes.

One entry per CDR3 protein results from TCRdb running MiXCR on the reads. The sample yields about 450,000 distinct CDR3 sequences, around 32% seen once. For this clonotype: The antigen is undetermined.

The rearrangement uses TRBV20-1 and TRBJ1-6, with D perhaps TRBD1 (5 bases). Sequenced input: PBMCs. The TCR sequence derives from a human donor in good health (CMV status not recorded). Some clones in this sample may be carry-over from other donors' samples. CDR3 protein: CSAPKTDRYNSPLHF. In DNA, the CDR3 is TGCAGTGCTCCTAAGACAGACCGATATAATTCACCCCTCCACTTT.